The text below deals with one T cell receptor beta chain. The antigen this receptor binds is unknown. The sample holds no much larger clone one base away, and base qualities are not on file. To prepare the library, the immunoSEQ multiplex PCR assay was applied. TCRdb obtained this table from immuneACCESS and retained in-frame rearrangements with V and J assigned. These tables miss some clones; where compared with another copy, unresolved V genes account for less than half of the shortfall, and the remainder is unexplained. Here the sample has under 95,000 clones; around 94% occur a single time. Roughly 0.25% of the sample belongs to the ten largest clones. The data derive from a study of technical replicates of blood from a handful of donors (TCRdb year 2017). The sequence was collected from a human donor in good health. The specimen sequenced was T cells isolated from PBMCs.

The CDR3 reads CASSIRQATNEKLFF. The sequenced DNA: TGTGCCAGTAGTATTCGACAGGCAACTAATGAAAAACTGTTTTTT. The V and J genes are TRBV19 and TRBJ1-4, and perhaps TRBD1 as D gene, on 6 matching bases. The V and J ends are trimmed by 3 bases and 0 bases, leaving 8 bases between them. CDR1 LNHDA and CDR2 SQIVND were looked up in the germline V gene (reference sequence). The CDR3 contains 15 residues, cysteine and phenylalanine counted. CDR3 DNA only is kept here, 45 bases in frame from base 1.